This is a list of T cell receptor beta chains from one sample in a study of T cells in tumors after PD-1 blockade. This table comes from immunoSEQ multiplex PCR, and its TCRdb copy is limited to in-frame clones, with some not included. The sample yields more than 20,000 clones, around 78% seen once. The sample was PBMCs, taken before anti-PD-1 treatment. The receptors were gathered from a human donor with basal cell carcinoma. The CDR3 runs from the conserved cysteine through the conserved F or W. The D gene is left open where the match is weak. The size field is filled for only some rows; it gives once, few, many or a size class.

TRBJ1-1	NA	TRBV7-2	NA	TGTGCCAGCAGAAGGACGGAGAACACTGAAGCTTTCTTT	CASRRTENTEAFF
TRBJ2-2	TRBD1	TRBV18	NA	TGTGCCAGCTTCACCGGACAGGGCGCGAACACCGGGGAGCTGTTTTTT	CASFTGQGANTGELFF
TRBJ1-4	NA	TRBV29-1	NA	TGCAGCGTTGCGGTCACGGCGGGCATGAATGAAAAACTGTTTTTT	CSVAVTAGMNEKLFF
TRBJ1-5	TRBD1	TRBV2	medium-sized	TGTGCCAGCAGTGAAGGGGCGCCAGGGGGCTCCCAGCCCCAGCATTTT	CASSEGAPGGSQPQHF
TRBJ1-2	NA	TRBV9	NA	TGTGCCAGCAGCGTAGGGGGAGGAAACTATGGCTACACCTTC	CASSVGGGNYGYTF
TRBJ2-7	NA	TRBV11-3	NA	TGTGCCAGCAGCCCTGAGGGGACCTCCTACGAGCAGTACTTC	CASSPEGTSYEQYF
TRBJ2-1	TRBD2	TRBV5-4	once	TGTGCCAGCAGCTTGGCCGAGGGACTAGCGGGAGGCGGCGAGCAGTTCTTC	CASSLAEGLAGGGEQFF
TRBJ2-1	NA	TRBV11-1	few	TGTGCCAGCAGTCGCGCCGGGAATACCAATGAGCAGTTCTTC	CASSRAGNTNEQFF
TRBJ2-2	NA	TRBV9	NA	TGTGCCAGCAGTCGGGGGAGAGGGGAGCTGTTTTTT	CASSRGRGELFF
TRBJ2-1	TRBD2	TRBV19	NA	TGTGCCAGTAGTGAAGCGGGGGGCAGTACCTACAATGAGCAGTTCTTC	CASSEAGGSTYNEQFF
TRBJ2-7	NA	TRBV7-2	medium-sized	TGTGCCAGCAGTGACTGGGGGGAGAGCTCCTACGAGCAGTACTTC	CASSDWGESSYEQYF
TRBJ1-3	TRBD1	TRBV29-1	NA	TGCAGCGTTGGGGGGACAGGGGGCGCCGGTGGAAACACCATATATTTT	CSVGGTGGAGGNTIYF
TRBJ2-7	TRBD2	TRBV5-1	once	TGCGCCAGCAGCAGCGGGGGGACGGAATCCTACGAGCAGTACTTC	CASSSGGTESYEQYF
TRBJ2-7	NA	TRBV27	NA	TGTGCCAGCAGTCCCCGCGCTGATACCTACGAGCAGTACTTC	CASSPRADTYEQYF
TRBJ2-1	NA	TRBV3-1/TRBV3-2	NA	TGTGCCAGCAGCCAAGTCCATCCATCCTACAATGAGCAGTTCTTC	CASSQVHPSYNEQFF
TRBJ2-7	TRBD1	TRBV3-1/TRBV3-2	NA	TGTGCCAGCAGTCATTGGGACAGGGACTACGAGCAGTACTTC	CASSHWDRDYEQYF
TRBJ2-3	NA	TRBV11-1	NA	TGTGCCAGCAGCCTCGGGGGCTTGTTGATAGATACGCAGTATTTT	CASSLGGLLIDTQYF
TRBJ2-2	TRBD1	TRBV5-4	once	TGTGCCAGCAGCTACCCCCGGGACAGGTCCACCGGGGAGCTGTTTTTT	CASSYPRDRSTGELFF
TRBJ1-2	NA	TRBV19	NA	TGTGCCAGTAGGAGCCTGTCAGGGGCTGTTGGCTACACCTTC	CASRSLSGAVGYTF
TRBJ2-3	NA	TRBV6-5	NA	TGTGCCAGCAGTTGGAGTAGCGGCACAGATACGCAGTATTTT	CASSWSSGTDTQYF
TRBJ2-1	NA	TRBV6-5	NA	TGTGCCAGCAGTCCACTAGTTAGCTCCTACAATGAGCAGTTCTTC	CASSPLVSSYNEQFF
TRBJ2-4	TRBD1	TRBV18	NA	TGTGCCAGCTCACCCGGACAGGGCCAGGCGAACATTCAGTACTTC	CASSPGQGQANIQYF
TRBJ2-7	NA	TRBV5-4	NA	TGTGCCAGCAGCTCCTCTGGGGAGGTTCTTTCCTACGAGCAGTACTTC	CASSSSGEVLSYEQYF
TRBJ2-2	TRBD1	TRBV3-1/TRBV3-2	NA	TGTGCCAGCAGCCAAGATTACCGGACAGGGTCGCGCACCGGGGAGCTGTTTTTT	CASSQDYRTGSRTGELFF
TRBJ2-7	NA	TRBV6-1	NA	TGTGCCAGCAGTGAATATGGCGAATACTACGAGCAGTACTTC	CASSEYGEYYEQYF
TRBJ2-7	NA	TRBV19	NA	TGTGCCAGTAGTCGGGACACCGGCTACGAGCAGTACTTC	CASSRDTGYEQYF
TRBJ2-7	NA	TRBV4-2	NA	TGTGCCAGCAGCCCTCAAGGCCGTAGTGGTCGCTACGAGCAGTACTTC	CASSPQGRSGRYEQYF
TRBJ2-3	TRBD2	TRBV14	NA	TGTGCCAGCAGCCATCATCCCCCAAGCGGGGCCCCTAGCACAGATACGCAGTATTTT	CASSHHPPSGAPSTDTQYF
TRBJ1-5	NA	TRBV5-5	NA	TGTGCCAGCAGGCTCTCTGGGTTCCAGACTGGACCCCAGCATTTT	CASRLSGFQTGPQHF
TRBJ1-5	TRBD1	TRBV6-2/TRBV6-3	NA	TGTGCCAGCAGCCGGGGACAGGGGATCTCCAATCAGCCCCAGCATTTT	CASSRGQGISNQPQHF
TRBJ2-1	NA	TRBV7-9	NA	TGTGCCAGCGGCAGTAATTCCTACAATGAGCAGTTCTTC	CASGSNSYNEQFF
TRBJ2-5	TRBD1	TRBV5-6	NA	TGTGCCAGCAGCAGGCTGGGACAGGGGGTACGGACCCAGTACTTC	CASSRLGQGVRTQYF